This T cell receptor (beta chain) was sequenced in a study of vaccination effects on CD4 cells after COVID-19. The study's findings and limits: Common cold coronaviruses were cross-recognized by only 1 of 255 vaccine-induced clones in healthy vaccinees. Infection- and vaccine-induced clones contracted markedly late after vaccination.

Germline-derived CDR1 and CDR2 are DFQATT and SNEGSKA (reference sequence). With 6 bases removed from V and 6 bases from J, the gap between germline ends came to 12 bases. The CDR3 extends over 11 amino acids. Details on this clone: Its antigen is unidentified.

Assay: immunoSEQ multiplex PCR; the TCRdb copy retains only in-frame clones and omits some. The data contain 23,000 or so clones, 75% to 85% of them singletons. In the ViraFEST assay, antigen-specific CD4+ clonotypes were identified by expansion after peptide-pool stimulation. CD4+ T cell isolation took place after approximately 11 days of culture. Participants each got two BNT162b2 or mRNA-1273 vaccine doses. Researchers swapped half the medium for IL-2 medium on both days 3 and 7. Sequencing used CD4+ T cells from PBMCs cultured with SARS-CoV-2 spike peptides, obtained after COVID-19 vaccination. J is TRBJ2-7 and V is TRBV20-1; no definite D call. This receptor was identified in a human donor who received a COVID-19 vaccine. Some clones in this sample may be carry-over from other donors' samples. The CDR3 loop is CSATNGPEQYV. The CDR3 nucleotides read TGCAGTGCGACGAACGGGCCCGAGCAGTACGTC.